A single sample is the source of the 9 T cell receptor beta chains below, sequenced in a study of T cell repertoires in cytomegalovirus infection (dated by TCRdb to 2018 to 2020). TCRdb names Illumina HiSeq 1500 as the instrument used. TCRdb reworked the public reads: Q25 trimming with fastp, MiXCR clone assembly, productive beta chains retained. Merged by CDR3 protein, the rows form single entries marked with the most common genes and DNA. The sample has under 600,000 distinct CDR3 sequences on record, 15% to 20% of them singletons. The top ten hold about 24% of the sample. Sequencing used CD8+ T cells from PBMCs. The receptors derive from a human donor in good health (CMV status not recorded). Some clones in this sample may be carry-over from other donors' samples.

Many counts were recorded for this clonotype. The chain recombines TRBV7-8 with TRBJ1-5, with D possibly being TRBD1 (5 bases). Trimming removed 2 bases at V and 5 bases at J, with 7 bases between. Germline CDR1 SGHVS, CDR2 FQNEAQ. The CDR3 has 13 amino acids. In DNA, the CDR3 is TGTGCCAGCAGCTTACAGGGACATCAGCCCCAGCATTTT. Translating it yields CASSLQGHQPQHF.

Many counts were recorded for this clonotype. The chain couples TRBV7-2 to TRBJ1-4; 9 nucleotides match TRBD1. V lost 5 bases, J lost 3 bases, and 7 bases stayed unmatched. CDR1 and CDR2 from the germline V gene are SGHTA and FQGNSA. The CDR3 runs to 16 residues. Here the CDR3 DNA reads TGTGCCAGCAGCCGGGACAGGGAGGGGGCTAATGAAAAACTGTTTTTT. Its protein product is CASSRDREGANEKLFF. The full variable domain, completed using reference TRBV7-2 and TRBJ1-4, is GAGVSQSPSNKVTEKGKDVELRCDPISGHTALYWYRQSLGQGLEFLIYFQGNSAPDKSGLPSDRFSAERTGGSVSTLTIQRTQQEDSAVYLCASSRDREGANEKLFFGSGTQLSVL.

The genes are TRBV7-9 and TRBJ1-1; D not resolved. V lost 1 base to trimming and J lost 3 bases, with 9 bases between them. This CDR3 is 14 amino acids long. From germline, CDR1 is SEHNR and CDR2 FQNEAQ (reference sequence). This CDR3 is CASSLVGIDTEAFF. For the CDR3, the DNA is TGTGCCAGCAGCTTAGTAGGGATTGACACTGAAGCTTTCTTT. The full variable domain, with the rest looked up from reference TRBV7-9 and TRBJ1-1, is DTGVSQNPRHKITKRGQNVTFRCDPISEHNRLYWYRQTLGQGPEFLTYFQNEAQLEKSRLLSDRFSAERPKGSFSTLEIQRTEQGDSAMYLCASSLVGIDTEAFFGQGTRLTVV.

This clonotype has at least ten counts. The chain combines TRBV4-1 with TRBJ1-1; tentative D call: TRBD1 (5 bases). The germline V gene has CDR1 MGHRA and CDR2 YSYEKL. The CDR3 spans 13 residues. Trimming removed 1 base at V and 9 bases at J, with 12 bases between. The CDR3 loop is CASSQAGNDQAFF. The CDR3 region has the DNA TGCGCCAGCAGCCAAGCAGGGAACGATCAAGCTTTCTTT.

The table lists this clonotype with many counts. The chain employs TRBV7-9 and TRBJ2-7; TRBD1 aligns across 8 bases. Germline loops: CDR1 SEHNR, CDR2 FQNEAQ (reference sequence). This CDR3 has 12 residues. The V segment lost 6 bases and the J segment 7 bases; nucleotides outside the gene matches: 5. Written as DNA, the CDR3 is TGTGCCAGCAGTCGGACAGGGCTTGAGCAGTACTTC. This translates into CASSRTGLEQYF.

In this sample, this clonotype turned up a few times. The chain employs TRBV28 and TRBJ1-5, with D tentatively TRBD1 (5 bases). The germline gives CDR1 MDHEN, CDR2 SYDVKM. Trimming left V 6 bases short and J 0 bases short, with 15 bases between. CDR3 length equals 16 residues. The CDR3 sequence is CASSYDVGVSNQPQHF. As DNA, the CDR3 is TGTGCCAGCAGCTATGACGTGGGGGTTAGCAATCAGCCCCAGCATTTT.

This clonotype was seen a handful of times. This chain uses TRBV4-1 with TRBJ1-6; D gene ambiguous. The germline gives CDR1 MGHRA, CDR2 YSYEKL. V was trimmed by 0 bases and J by 6 bases, leaving 21 bases between them. The CDR3 has 19 residues. The CDR3 loop reads CASSQEEGMGVYLNSPLHF. The CDR3 bases are TGCGCCAGCAGCCAAGAAGAGGGTATGGGAGTTTATCTTAATTCACCCCTCCACTTT.

This clonotype showed up many times. The rearrangement joins TRBV7-9 to TRBJ2-1; tentatively, D is TRBD2 (6 bases). Germline V gives CDR1 SEHNR, CDR2 FQNEAQ (reference sequence). CDR3 size: 15 residues. V was shortened by 2 bases and J by 5 bases, with 13 bases between the two germline ends. Here the CDR3 reads CASSLRRGSHNEQFF. The CDR3 DNA follows: TGTGCCAGCAGCTTACGGCGGGGTTCGCACAATGAGCAGTTCTTC. Using reference TRBV7-9 and TRBJ2-1 for the parts outside the CDR3, the full variable domain is DTGVSQNPRHKITKRGQNVTFRCDPISEHNRLYWYRQTLGQGPEFLTYFQNEAQLEKSRLLSDRFSAERPKGSFSTLEIQRTEQGDSAMYLCASSLRRGSHNEQFFGPGTRLTVL.

This clonotype was observed many times. The gene calls are TRBV12-3 or TRBV12-4 and TRBJ2-2, with 10 nucleotides matching TRBD1. This CDR3 is built from 16 residues. V lost 4 bases to trimming and J lost 4 bases; unmatched junction nucleotides: 6. The DNA for the CDR3 is TGTGCCAGCAGTTCCTGGGACAGGGGCGCCACCGGGGAGCTGTTTTTT. It yields the protein CASSSWDRGATGELFF.